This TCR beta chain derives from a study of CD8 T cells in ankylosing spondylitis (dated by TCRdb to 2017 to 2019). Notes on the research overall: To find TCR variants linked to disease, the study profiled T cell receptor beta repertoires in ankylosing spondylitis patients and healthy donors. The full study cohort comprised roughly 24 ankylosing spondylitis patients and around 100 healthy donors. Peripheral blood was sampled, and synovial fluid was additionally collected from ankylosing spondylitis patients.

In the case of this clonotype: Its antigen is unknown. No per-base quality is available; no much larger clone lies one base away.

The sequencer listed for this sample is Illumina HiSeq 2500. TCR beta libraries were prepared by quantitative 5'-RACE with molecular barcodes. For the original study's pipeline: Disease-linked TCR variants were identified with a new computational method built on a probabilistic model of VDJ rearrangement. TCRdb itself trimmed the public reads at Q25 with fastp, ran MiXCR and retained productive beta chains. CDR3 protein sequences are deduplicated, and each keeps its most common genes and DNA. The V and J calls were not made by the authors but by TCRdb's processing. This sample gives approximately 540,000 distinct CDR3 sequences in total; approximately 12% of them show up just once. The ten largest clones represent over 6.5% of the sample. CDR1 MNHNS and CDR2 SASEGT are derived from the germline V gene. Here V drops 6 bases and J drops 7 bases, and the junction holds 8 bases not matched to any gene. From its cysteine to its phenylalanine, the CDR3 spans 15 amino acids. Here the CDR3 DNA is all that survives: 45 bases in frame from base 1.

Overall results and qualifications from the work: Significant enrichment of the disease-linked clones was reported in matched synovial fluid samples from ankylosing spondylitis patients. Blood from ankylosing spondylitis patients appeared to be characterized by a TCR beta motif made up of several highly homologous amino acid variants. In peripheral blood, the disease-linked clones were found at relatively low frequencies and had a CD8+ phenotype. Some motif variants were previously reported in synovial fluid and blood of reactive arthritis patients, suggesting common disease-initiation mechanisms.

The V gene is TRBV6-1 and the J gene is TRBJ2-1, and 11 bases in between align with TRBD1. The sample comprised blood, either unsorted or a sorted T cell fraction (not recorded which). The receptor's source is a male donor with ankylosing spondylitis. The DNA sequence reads TGTGCCAGCAGCACCGGGACAGGGGGTGAGAATGAGCAGTTCTTC. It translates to CASSTGTGGENEQFF.